Sequencing of this T cell receptor (beta chain) was carried out in a study of blood T cell repertoires in COVID-19. The study assigned cohorts using participant-reported clinical history. Clones were read by immunoSEQ multiplex PCR, and TCRdb kept only the in-frame ones, dropping some. The sample consists of hundreds of thousands of clones, 80% to 90% of them appearing once. Between the trimmed V and J ends, which lost 2 bases and 5 bases, there was a span of 3 bases. The CDR3 covers 11 residues. Looked up from germline, CDR1 is SGHTS and CDR2 is YDEGEE. This sequence was found in a man younger than 45 who had recovered from COVID-19. The specimen sequenced was PBMCs or T cells enriched from blood (not recorded which). This chain connects TRBV5-8 to TRBJ2-3; D remains ambiguous. The CDR3 DNA reads TGTGCCAGCAGCTTCCTAGATACGCAGTATTTT. Encoded protein: CASSFLDTQYF.